Shown below are 2 T cell receptor beta chains from a single sample sequenced in a study of blood T cells in healthy people across ages. It was with a sample-barcoded 5' primer and a J-beta primer mix that a second PCR of roughly 6 to 11 cycles was run. TCRdb reanalysed the 5' RACE reads using MiXCR and keeps one entry per CDR3 protein. The sample yields about 1.6 million distinct CDR3 sequences, about 32% seen once. Sequenced: blood. The receptors derive from a woman aged 30 to 39 in good health.

This clonotype has a count of ten or more. The rearrangement joins TRBV29-1 to TRBJ2-7; 9 bases fit TRBD1. The CDR3 spans 13 residues. The germline CDR1 and CDR2 sequences are SQVTM and ANQGSEA. V trimming: 6 bases; J trimming: 7 bases; junction bases outside the gene matches: 10. CDR3 DNA sequence: TGCAGCGTCGGGGGACAGGGTACGGGGGAGCAGTACTTC. Protein: CSVGGQGTGEQYF.

The chain combines TRBV10-1 with TRBJ2-1; D gene ambiguous. Germline loops: CDR1 WNHNN, CDR2 SYGVQD (reference sequence). V was clipped by 2 bases and J by 1 base, with 12 bases between them. The CDR3 consists of 16 residues. The CDR3 is CASSEGPDMSYNEQFF. Here the CDR3 DNA reads TGCGCCAGCAGTGAGGGTCCAGATATGTCCTACAATGAGCAGTTCTTC.